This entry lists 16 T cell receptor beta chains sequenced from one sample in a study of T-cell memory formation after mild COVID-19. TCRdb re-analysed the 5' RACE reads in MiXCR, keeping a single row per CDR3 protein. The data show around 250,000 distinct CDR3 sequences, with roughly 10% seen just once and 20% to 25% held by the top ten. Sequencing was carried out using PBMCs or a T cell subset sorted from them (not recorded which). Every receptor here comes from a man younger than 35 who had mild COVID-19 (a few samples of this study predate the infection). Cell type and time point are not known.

This CDR3 is CASSLFRAGGHNTDTQYF. The CDR3 DNA is TGTGCCAGCAGCTTATTCAGGGCGGGGGGGCATAACACAGATACGCAGTATTTT. This chain connects TRBV7-2 to TRBJ2-3, with 9 bases that match TRBD2. The CDR3 contains 18 residues. CDR1 and CDR2 from the germline V gene are SGHTA and FQGNSA. Trimming at V came to 2 bases and at J to 2 bases, leaving 11 bases not matched to a gene. Based on the CDR3 plus reference TRBV7-2 and TRBJ2-3, the full variable domain is GAGVSQSPSNKVTEKGKDVELRCDPISGHTALYWYRQSLGQGLEFLIYFQGNSAPDKSGLPSDRFSAERTGGSVSTLTIQRTQQEDSAVYLCASSLFRAGGHNTDTQYFGPGTRLTVL.

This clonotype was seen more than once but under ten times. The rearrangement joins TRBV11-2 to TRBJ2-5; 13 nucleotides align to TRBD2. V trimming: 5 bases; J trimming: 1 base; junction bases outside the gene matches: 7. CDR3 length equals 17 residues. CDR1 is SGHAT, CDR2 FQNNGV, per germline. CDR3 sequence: CASSGRTSGGPQETQYF. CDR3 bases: TGTGCCAGCAGCGGAAGGACTAGCGGGGGCCCCCAAGAGACCCAGTACTTC.

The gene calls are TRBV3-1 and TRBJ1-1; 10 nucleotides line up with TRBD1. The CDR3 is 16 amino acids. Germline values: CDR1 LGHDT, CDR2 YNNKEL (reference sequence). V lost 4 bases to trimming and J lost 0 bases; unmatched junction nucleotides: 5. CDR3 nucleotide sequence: TGTGCCAGCAGCCGGGACAGGGGTATCATGAACACTGAAGCTTTCTTT. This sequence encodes CASSRDRGIMNTEAFF.

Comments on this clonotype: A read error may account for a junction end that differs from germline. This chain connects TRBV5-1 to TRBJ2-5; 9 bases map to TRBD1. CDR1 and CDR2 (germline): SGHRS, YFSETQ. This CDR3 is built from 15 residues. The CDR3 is CASSLAGTGQEIQYF. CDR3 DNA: TGCGCCAGCAGCTTGGCGGGGACAGGGCAAGAGATCCAGTACTTC.

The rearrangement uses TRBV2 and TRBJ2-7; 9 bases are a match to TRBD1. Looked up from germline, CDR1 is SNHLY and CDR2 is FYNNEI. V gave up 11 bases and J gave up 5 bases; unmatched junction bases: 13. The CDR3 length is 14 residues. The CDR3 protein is CAALVGDRVDEQYF. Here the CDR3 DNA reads TGTGCCGCCCTGGTGGGGGACAGGGTAGACGAGCAGTACTTC. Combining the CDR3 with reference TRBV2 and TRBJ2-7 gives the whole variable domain EPEVTQTPSHQVTQMGQEVILRCVPISNHLYFYWYRQILGQKVEFLVSFYNNEISEKSEIFDDQFSVERPDGSNFTLKIRSTKLEDSAMYFCAALVGDRVDEQYFGPGTRLTVT.

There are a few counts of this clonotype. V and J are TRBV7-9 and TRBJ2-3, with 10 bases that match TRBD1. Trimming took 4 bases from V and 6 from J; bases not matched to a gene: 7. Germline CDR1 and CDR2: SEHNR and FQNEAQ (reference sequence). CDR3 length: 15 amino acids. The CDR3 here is CASSSGQGHIDTQYF. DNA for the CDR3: TGTGCCAGCAGCTCGGGACAGGGGCATATCGATACGCAGTATTTT.

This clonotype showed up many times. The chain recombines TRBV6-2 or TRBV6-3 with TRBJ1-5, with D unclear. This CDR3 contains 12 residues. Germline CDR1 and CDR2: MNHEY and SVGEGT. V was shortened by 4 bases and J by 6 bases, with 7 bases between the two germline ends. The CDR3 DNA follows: TGTGCCAGCAGTTCGGGAGGTCAGCCCCAGCATTTT. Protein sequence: CASSSGGQPQHF.

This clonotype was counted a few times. The CDR3 here is CSARDPSTPFQETQYF. In nucleotides, the CDR3 is TGCAGTGCTAGAGACCCCTCTACGCCCTTCCAAGAGACCCAGTACTTC. This chain uses TRBV20-1 with TRBJ2-5; D call uncertain. The CDR3 runs to 16 residues. V was clipped by 0 bases and J by 1 base, with 15 bases between them. Germline CDR1 DFQATT, CDR2 SNEGSKA (reference sequence).

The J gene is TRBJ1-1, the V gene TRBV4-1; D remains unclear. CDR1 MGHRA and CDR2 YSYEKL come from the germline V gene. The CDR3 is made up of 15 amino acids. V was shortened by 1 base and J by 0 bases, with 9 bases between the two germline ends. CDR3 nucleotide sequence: TGCGCCAGCAGCCAAGGGGAAGGTATGAACACTGAAGCTTTCTTT. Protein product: CASSQGEGMNTEAFF.

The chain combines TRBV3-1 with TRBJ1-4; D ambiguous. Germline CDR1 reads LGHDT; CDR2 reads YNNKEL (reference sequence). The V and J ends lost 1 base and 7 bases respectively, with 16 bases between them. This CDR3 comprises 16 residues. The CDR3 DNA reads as TGTGCCAGCAGCCAAGGAGCTGGACCTGGAGGTGAAAAACTGTTTTTT. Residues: CASSQGAGPGGEKLFF.

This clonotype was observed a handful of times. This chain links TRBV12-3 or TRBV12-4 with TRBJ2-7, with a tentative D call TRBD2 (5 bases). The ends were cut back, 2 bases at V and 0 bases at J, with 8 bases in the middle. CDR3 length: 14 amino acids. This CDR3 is CASSLSGNSYEQYF. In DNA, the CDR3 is TGTGCCAGCAGTTTATCGGGAAACTCCTACGAGCAGTACTTC.

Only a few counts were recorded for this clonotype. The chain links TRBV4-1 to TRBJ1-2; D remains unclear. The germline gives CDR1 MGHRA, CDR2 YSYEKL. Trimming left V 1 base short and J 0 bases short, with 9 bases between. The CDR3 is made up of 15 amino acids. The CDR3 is CASSQAGGANYGYTF. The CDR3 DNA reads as TGCGCCAGCAGCCAAGCGGGCGGTGCTAACTATGGCTACACCTTC.

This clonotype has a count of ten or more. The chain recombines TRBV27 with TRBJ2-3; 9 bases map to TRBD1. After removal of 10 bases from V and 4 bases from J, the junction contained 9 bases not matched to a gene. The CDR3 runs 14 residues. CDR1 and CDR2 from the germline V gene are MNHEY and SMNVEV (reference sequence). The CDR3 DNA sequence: TGTGCCACCACGCCGGGACAGGGATCAGATACGCAGTATTTT. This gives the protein CATTPGQGSDTQYF.

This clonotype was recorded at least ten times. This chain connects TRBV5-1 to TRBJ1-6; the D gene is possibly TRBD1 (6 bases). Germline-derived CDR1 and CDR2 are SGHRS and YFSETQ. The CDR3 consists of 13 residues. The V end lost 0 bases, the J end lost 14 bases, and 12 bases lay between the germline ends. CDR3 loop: CASSLETGWALHF. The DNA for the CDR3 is TGCGCCAGCAGCTTGGAAACAGGGTGGGCCCTCCACTTT.

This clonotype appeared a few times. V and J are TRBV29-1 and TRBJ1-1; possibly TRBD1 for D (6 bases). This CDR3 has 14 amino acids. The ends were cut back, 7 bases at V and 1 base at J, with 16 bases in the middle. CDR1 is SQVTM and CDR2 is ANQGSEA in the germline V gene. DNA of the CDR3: TGCAGCGCAGTGGGGGGCGGTGGGAACACTGAAGCTTTCTTT. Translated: CSAVGGGGNTEAFF.

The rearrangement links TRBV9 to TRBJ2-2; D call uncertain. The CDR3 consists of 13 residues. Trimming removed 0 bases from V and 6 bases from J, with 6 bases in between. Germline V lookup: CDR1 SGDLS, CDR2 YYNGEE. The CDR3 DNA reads TGTGCCAGCAGCGTAGTGAGTTCCGGGGAGCTGTTTTTT. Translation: CASSVVSSGELFF.